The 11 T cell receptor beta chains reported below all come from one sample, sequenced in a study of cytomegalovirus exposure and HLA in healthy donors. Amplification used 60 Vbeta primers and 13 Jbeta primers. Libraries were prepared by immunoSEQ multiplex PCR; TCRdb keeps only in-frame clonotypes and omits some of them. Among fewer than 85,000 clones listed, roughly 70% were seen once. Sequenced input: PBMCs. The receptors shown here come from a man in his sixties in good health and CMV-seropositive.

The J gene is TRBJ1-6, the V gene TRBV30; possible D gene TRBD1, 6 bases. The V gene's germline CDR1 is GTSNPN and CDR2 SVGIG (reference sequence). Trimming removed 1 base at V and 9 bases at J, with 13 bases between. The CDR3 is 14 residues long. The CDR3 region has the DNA TGTGCCTGGAGTGCGGCAGGGGCCGCTTCACCCCTCCACTTT. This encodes CAWSAAGAASPLHF.

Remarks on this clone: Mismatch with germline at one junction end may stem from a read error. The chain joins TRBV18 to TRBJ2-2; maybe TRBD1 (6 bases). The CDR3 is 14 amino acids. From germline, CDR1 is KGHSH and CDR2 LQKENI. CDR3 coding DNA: TGTGCTAGCTCAAGGAAGGGGGATACCGGGGAGCTGTTTTTT. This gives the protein CASSRKGDTGELFF. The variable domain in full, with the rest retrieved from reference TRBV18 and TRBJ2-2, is NAGVMQNPRHLVRRRGQEARLRCSPMKGHSHVYWYRQLPEEGLKFMVYLQKENIIDESGMPKERFSAEFPKEGPSILRIQQVVRGDSAAYFCASSRKGDTGELFFGEGSRLTVL.

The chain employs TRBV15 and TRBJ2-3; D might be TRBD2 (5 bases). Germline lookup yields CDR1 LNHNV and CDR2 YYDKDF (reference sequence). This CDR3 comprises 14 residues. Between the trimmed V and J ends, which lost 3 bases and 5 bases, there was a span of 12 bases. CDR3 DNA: TGTGCCACCAGCAGCGATAGGGAGATAGATACGCAGTATTTT. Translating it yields CATSSDREIDTQYF. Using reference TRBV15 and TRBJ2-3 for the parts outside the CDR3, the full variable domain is DAMVIQNPRYQVTQFGKPVTLSCSQTLNHNVMYWYQQKSSQAPKLLFHYYDKDFNNEADTPDNFQSRRPNTSFCFLDIRSPGLGDTAMYLCATSSDREIDTQYFGPGTRLTVL.

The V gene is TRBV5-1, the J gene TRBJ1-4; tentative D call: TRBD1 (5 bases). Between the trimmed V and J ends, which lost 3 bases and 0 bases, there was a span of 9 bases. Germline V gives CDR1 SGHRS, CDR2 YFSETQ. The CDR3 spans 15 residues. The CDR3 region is CASSWGLTTNEKLFF. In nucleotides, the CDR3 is TGCGCCAGCAGCTGGGGACTTACAACTAATGAAAAACTGTTTTTT.

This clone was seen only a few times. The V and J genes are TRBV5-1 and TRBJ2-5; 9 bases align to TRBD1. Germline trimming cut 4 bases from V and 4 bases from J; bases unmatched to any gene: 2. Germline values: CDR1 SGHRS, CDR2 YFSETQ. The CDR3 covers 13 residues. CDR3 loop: CASSQDRGETQYF. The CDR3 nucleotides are TGCGCCAGCAGCCAGGACAGGGGAGAGACCCAGTACTTC.

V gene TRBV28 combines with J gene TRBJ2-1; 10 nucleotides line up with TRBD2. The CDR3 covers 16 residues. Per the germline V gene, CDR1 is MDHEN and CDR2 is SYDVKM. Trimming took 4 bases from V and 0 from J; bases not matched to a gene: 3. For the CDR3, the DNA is TGTGCCAGCAGTTCATTAGCGGGAGGCTCCTACAATGAGCAGTTCTTC. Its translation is CASSSLAGGSYNEQFF.

CDR3 region: CASSPGTYEQYF. The CDR3 DNA follows: TGTGCCAGCTCACCCGGGACATACGAGCAGTACTTC. V and J are TRBV18 and TRBJ2-7, with D tentatively TRBD1 (6 bases). With 3 bases removed from V and 4 bases from J, the gap between germline ends came to 7 bases. In germline, CDR1 is KGHSH, CDR2 LQKENI. There are 12 residues in the CDR3.

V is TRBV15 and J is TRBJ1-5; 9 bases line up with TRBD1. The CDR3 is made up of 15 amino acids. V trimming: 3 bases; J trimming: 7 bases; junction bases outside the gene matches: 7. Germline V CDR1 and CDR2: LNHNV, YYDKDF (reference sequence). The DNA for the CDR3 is TGTGCCACCAGCAGCCGGACAGGGGTGGAGCAGCCCCAGCATTTT. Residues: CATSSRTGVEQPQHF.

CDR3 amino acids: CASSLGTVGGTEAFF. The DNA of the CDR3 is TGTGCCAGCAGCTTAGGGACAGTCGGCGGCACTGAAGCTTTCTTT. V usage is TRBV7-9 and J usage is TRBJ1-1, with D possibly TRBD1 on 6 matching bases. The germline V gene encodes CDR1 SEHNR and CDR2 FQNEAQ (reference sequence). V dropped 1 base and J dropped 4 bases, with 13 bases sitting between them. There are 15 residues in the CDR3.

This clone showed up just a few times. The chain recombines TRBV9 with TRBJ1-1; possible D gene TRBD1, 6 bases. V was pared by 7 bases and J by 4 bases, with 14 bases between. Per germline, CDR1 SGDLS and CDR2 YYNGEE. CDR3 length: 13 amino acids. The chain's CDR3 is CASAQGLSTEAFF. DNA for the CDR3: TGTGCCAGCGCCCAGGGGTTGAGCACTGAAGCTTTCTTT.

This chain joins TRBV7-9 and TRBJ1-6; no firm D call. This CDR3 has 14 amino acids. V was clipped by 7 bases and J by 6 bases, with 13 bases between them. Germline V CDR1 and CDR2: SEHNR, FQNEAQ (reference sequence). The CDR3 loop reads CASTLDGINSPLHF. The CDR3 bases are TGTGCCAGCACCCTCGACGGGATTAATTCACCCCTCCACTTT. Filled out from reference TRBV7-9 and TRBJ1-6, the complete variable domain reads DTGVSQNPRHKITKRGQNVTFRCDPISEHNRLYWYRQTLGQGPEFLTYFQNEAQLEKSRLLSDRFSAERPKGSFSTLEIQRTEQGDSAMYLCASTLDGINSPLHFGNGTRLTVT.